Sequencing of this T cell receptor (beta chain) was carried out in a study of T cell changes during pregnancy in multiple sclerosis. The data were produced by immunoSEQ multiplex PCR, yet TCRdb's version contains in-frame clones alone and is incomplete. The sample shows 46,000 or so clones, under 90% of them seen only once. The CDR3 contains 13 residues. Germline CDR1 reads LNHDA; CDR2 reads SQIVND (reference sequence). The germline V and J ends were trimmed by 8 bases and 0 bases, with 11 bases remaining between them. V usage is TRBV19 and J usage is TRBJ2-7; no firm D call. The TCR comes from a female donor in good health, enrolled as a control in a pregnancy study. The sequencing used peripheral blood, collected in the second trimester of pregnancy. CDR3 nucleotide sequence: TGTGCCAGTTCTTACTTGAACTCCTACGAGCAGTACTTC. Translated, it gives CASSYLNSYEQYF.